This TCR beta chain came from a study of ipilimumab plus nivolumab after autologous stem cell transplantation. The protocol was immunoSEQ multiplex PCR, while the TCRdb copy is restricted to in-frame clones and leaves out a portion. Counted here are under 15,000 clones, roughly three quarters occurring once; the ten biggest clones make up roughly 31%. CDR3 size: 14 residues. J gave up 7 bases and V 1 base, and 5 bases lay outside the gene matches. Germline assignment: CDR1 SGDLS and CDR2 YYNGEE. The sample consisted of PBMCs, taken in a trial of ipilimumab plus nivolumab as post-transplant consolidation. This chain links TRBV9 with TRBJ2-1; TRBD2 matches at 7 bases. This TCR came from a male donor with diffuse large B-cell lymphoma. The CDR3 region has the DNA TGTGCCAGCAGCGTAAAAGGGGAGGGGAATGAGCAGTTCTTC. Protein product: CASSVKGEGNEQFF.